This TCR beta chain was observed in a study of blood T cell repertoires in COVID-19. Study information: T cells, B-cell-depleted T cells, or PBMCs provided the cDNA or gDNA that served as material.

Trimming shortened V by 0 bases and J by 8 bases, and 23 bases separated the two germline ends. This CDR3 has 18 amino acids. The germline CDR1 and CDR2 sequences are MNHEY and SVGEGT. Libraries were prepared by immunoSEQ multiplex PCR; TCRdb keeps only in-frame clonotypes and omits some of them. The sample shows under 130,000 clones, roughly 76% of them seen only once. This clonotype was obtained from a woman aged 70-85 years with acute or convalescent COVID-19. The sequenced sample was peripheral blood. V gene TRBV6-2 or TRBV6-3 combines with J gene TRBJ2-1; no definite D call. DNA of the CDR3: TGTGCCAGCAGTTACTCGAGAACCGGGTCCTTAACGAAGCATGAGCAGTTCTTC. This sequence encodes CASSYSRTGSLTKHEQFF.